The 9 T cell receptor beta chains in this list originate from one sample, sequenced in a study of PD-1 blockade in mismatch repair-deficient tumors. The assay was immunoSEQ multiplex PCR, and TCRdb's table has in-frame clones only and misses some. The repertoire has 30,000 to 45,000 clones, approximately 80% of them found once; the top ten carry approximately 0.98%. The sequencing here drew on PBMCs, taken 38 weeks after starting pembrolizumab. Source of these receptors: an adult with mismatch repair-deficient cancer.

The genes are TRBV19 and TRBJ2-5, with a weak D call TRBD2 (5 bases). Trimming pared 10 bases from V and 4 bases from J, leaving 16 bases between. The CDR3 length is 13 residues. In germline, CDR1 is LNHDA, CDR2 SQIVND (reference sequence). CDR3 bases: TGTGCCACGTTAGGAGGCGGTGGAGAGACCCAGTACTTC. Translation: CATLGGGGETQYF.

The chain has TRBV6-4 and TRBJ1-2; tentative D call: TRBD1 (5 bases). The CDR3 runs to 13 residues. Germline-derived CDR1 and CDR2 are MRHNA and SNTAGT. Trimming took off 6 bases at V and 0 bases at J, with 8 bases between the two ends. The CDR3: CASRDTPNYGYTF. In DNA form, the CDR3 reads TGTGCCAGCAGGGACACTCCTAACTATGGCTACACCTTC.

The gene calls are TRBV5-1 and TRBJ2-3; the match to TRBD2 covers 12 bases. Germline lookup yields CDR1 SGHRS and CDR2 YFSETQ. The CDR3 is 14 amino acids. V lost 5 bases and J lost 4; bases outside the gene matches: 2. The chain's CDR3 is CASSLAGGADTQYF. CDR3 in DNA: TGCGCCAGCAGTCTAGCGGGAGGGGCAGATACGCAGTATTTT.

The chain carries TRBV11-2 and TRBJ2-7, with 8 positions matching TRBD1. CDR3 length: 15 amino acids. The V gene's germline CDR1 is SGHAT and CDR2 FQNNGV. V dropped 1 base and J dropped 4; count of bases not matched to a gene: 6. CDR3 nucleotide sequence: TGTGCCAGCAGCTTAGTTTGGGACAGGACGTACGAGCAGTACTTC. This encodes CASSLVWDRTYEQYF. Combining the CDR3 with reference TRBV11-2 and TRBJ2-7 gives the whole variable domain EAGVAQSPRYKIIEKRQSVAFWCNPISGHATLYWYQQILGQGPKLLIQFQNNGVVDDSQLPKDRFSAERLKGVDSTLKIQPAKLEDSAVYLCASSLVWDRTYEQYFGPGTRLTVT.

The chain employs TRBV2 and TRBJ2-7; 8 nucleotides agree with TRBD2. CDR3 length: 13 amino acids. J gave up 4 bases and V 7 bases, and 6 bases lay outside the gene matches. In germline, CDR1 is SNHLY, CDR2 FYNNEI. The CDR3 DNA reads as TGTGCCAGCACTAGGACTAGCACGTACGAGCAGTACTTC. Protein: CASTRTSTYEQYF.

The chain links TRBV2 to TRBJ1-1; 10 nucleotides match TRBD1. Trimming removed 8 bases from V and 3 bases from J; junction bases left unmatched: 3. This CDR3 has 13 amino acids. Looked up from germline, CDR1 is SNHLY and CDR2 is FYNNEI. CDR3 DNA: TGTGCCAGCGGGGGACAGGGGTACACTGAAGCTTTCTTT. It is translated as CASGGQGYTEAFF.

Only one count was recorded for this clone. The V call is TRBV9, the J call TRBJ2-3; perhaps TRBD2 as D (6 bases). Trimming left V 0 bases short and J 5 bases short, with 10 bases between. Germline V gene data show CDR1 as SGDLS and CDR2 as YYNGEE. The CDR3 is made up of 14 amino acids. The CDR3 DNA is TGTGCCAGCAGCGTAGTCGGGAGTAAAGATACGCAGTATTTT. Its protein is CASSVVGSKDTQYF.

This clone was recorded once. This chain connects TRBV28 to TRBJ1-4; D perhaps matches TRBD1 (5 bases). CDR3 length equals 15 residues. Between the trimmed V and J ends, which lost 8 bases and 0 bases, there was a span of 13 bases. In germline, CDR1 is MDHEN, CDR2 SYDVKM. This CDR3 reads CASLWRGTTNEKLFF. The CDR3 bases are TGTGCCAGCTTGTGGAGGGGAACAACTAATGAAAAACTGTTTTTT.

V gene TRBV27 combines with J gene TRBJ2-2, with a tentative D call TRBD2 (6 bases). CDR1 is MNHEY and CDR2 is SMNVEV in the germline V gene (reference sequence). The CDR3 runs to 14 residues. Trimming shortened V by 2 bases and J by 8 bases, and 12 bases separated the two germline ends. In DNA, the CDR3 is TGTGCCAGCAGTTTAGGGAAGGGGACTGGGGAGCTGTTTTTT. Protein product: CASSLGKGTGELFF.